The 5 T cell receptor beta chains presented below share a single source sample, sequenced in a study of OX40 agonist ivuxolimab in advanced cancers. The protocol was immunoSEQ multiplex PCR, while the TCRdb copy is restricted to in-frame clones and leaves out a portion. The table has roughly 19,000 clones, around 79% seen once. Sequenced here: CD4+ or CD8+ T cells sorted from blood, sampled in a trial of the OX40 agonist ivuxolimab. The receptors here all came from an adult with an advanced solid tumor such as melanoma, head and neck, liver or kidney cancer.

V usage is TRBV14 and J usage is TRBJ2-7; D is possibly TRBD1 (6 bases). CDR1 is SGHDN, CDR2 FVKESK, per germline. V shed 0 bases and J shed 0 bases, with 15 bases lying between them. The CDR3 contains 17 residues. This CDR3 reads CASSQEGIGQSSYEQYF. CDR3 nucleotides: TGTGCCAGCAGCCAAGAAGGAATTGGACAGTCCTCCTACGAGCAGTACTTC.

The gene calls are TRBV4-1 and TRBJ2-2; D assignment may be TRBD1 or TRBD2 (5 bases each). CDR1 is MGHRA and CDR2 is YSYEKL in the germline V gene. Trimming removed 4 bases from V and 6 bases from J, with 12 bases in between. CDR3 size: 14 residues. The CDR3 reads CASSPRGPSGELFF. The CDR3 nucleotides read TGCGCCAGCAGCCCCCGGGGCCCCTCCGGGGAGCTGTTTTTT.

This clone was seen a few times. As DNA, the CDR3 is TGTGCCAGCAGCGGAGTAACAGATACGCAGTATTTT. It translates to CASSGVTDTQYF. The chain links TRBV7-2 to TRBJ2-3; D ambiguous. Germline V gene data show CDR1 as SGHTA and CDR2 as FQGNSA. This CDR3 is built from 12 residues. V gave up 5 bases and J gave up 3 bases, with 6 bases separating them.

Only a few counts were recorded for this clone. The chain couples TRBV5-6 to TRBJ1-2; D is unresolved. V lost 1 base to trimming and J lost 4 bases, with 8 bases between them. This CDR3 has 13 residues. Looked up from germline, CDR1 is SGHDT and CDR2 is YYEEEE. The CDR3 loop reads CASSLSPAYGYTF. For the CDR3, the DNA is TGTGCCAGCAGCTTGTCACCCGCCTATGGCTACACCTTC.

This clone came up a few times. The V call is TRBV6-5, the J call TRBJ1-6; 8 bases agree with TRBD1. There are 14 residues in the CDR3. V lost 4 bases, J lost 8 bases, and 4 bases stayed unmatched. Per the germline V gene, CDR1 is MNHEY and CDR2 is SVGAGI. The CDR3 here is CASSLGQGYSPLHF. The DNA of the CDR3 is TGTGCCAGCAGTTTAGGACAGGGTTATTCACCCCTCCACTTT.